Judged by abundance, the clone carrying this TCR delta chain is medium-sized. The sample comes from a study of gamma-delta T cells after stem cell transplantation. V shed 1 base and J 0 bases; nucleotides not matched to a gene: 6. The germline V gene encodes CDR1 TSWWSYY and CDR2 QGS. The CDR3 contains 17 residues. TCRdb repeated clone calling on the RT-PCR reads with CATT. The data contain thousands of delta-chain clones, less than 15% of them seen just once; the ten biggest clones take up 5% to 6%. The TCR sequence derives from a human donor. It is not recorded whose cells these are; they may come from a transplant donor. The chain combines TRDV1 with TRDJ1; 9 bases fit TRDD3. The specimen was gamma-delta T cells. CDR3 amino acids: CALGEPTGGPYTDKLIF. The CDR3 nucleotides read TGTGCTCTTGGGGAACCTACTGGGGGACCTTACACCGATAAACTCATCTTT.